These 25 T cell receptor beta chains came from one sample sequenced in a study of OX40 agonist ivuxolimab in advanced cancers. Sequenced by immunoSEQ multiplex PCR; TCRdb stores in-frame clones only, minus some. The sample consists of 35,000 to 40,000 clones, 85% to 90% of them appearing once. The sequencing here drew on CD4+ or CD8+ T cells sorted from blood, taken in a trial of the OX40 agonist ivuxolimab. These receptors were collected from an adult with an advanced solid tumor such as melanoma, head and neck, liver or kidney cancer.

The V gene is TRBV2, the J gene TRBJ2-3, with 7 positions matching TRBD2. CDR1 is SNHLY and CDR2 is FYNNEI in the germline V gene. The CDR3 length is 14 residues. The junction had 5 bases not matched to a gene; V was cut back by 2 bases and J by 6 bases. The CDR3 protein is CASSEKPSGDTQYF. The DNA for the CDR3 is TGTGCCAGCAGTGAAAAACCTAGCGGCGATACGCAGTATTTT.

This clone was seen a single time. The chain couples TRBV5-3 to TRBJ1-3; tentatively, D is TRBD1 (6 bases). TRBV5-3 is designated an ORF whose function remains uncertain. The CDR3 sequence is 17 residues long. Deletions cut 3 bases from V and 0 bases from J, with 16 bases between. CDR3 amino acids: CARSYAGVLNSGNTIYF. The DNA for the CDR3 is TGTGCCAGAAGCTATGCAGGGGTTCTAAACTCTGGAAACACCATATATTTT.

The chain employs TRBV7-9 and TRBJ1-2; no firm D call. This CDR3 contains 15 residues. Germline CDR1 reads SEHNR; CDR2 reads FQNEAQ (reference sequence). V shed 5 bases and J shed 6 bases, with 19 bases lying between them. CDR3 DNA: TGTGCCAGCAGCGATCCCATGGGGTGGTATAATGGCTACACCTTC. Translation: CASSDPMGWYNGYTF. The full variable domain, rest sourced from reference TRBV7-9 and TRBJ1-2, is DTGVSQNPRHKITKRGQNVTFRCDPISEHNRLYWYRQTLGQGPEFLTYFQNEAQLEKSRLLSDRFSAERPKGSFSTLEIQRTEQGDSAMYLCASSDPMGWYNGYTFGSGTRLTVV.

V gene TRBV19 combines with J gene TRBJ1-3, with D possibly TRBD1 on 5 matching bases. The CDR3 loop spans 17 amino acids. Germline V gene sequence: CDR1 LNHDA, CDR2 SQIVND (reference sequence). The V end lost 5 bases, the J end lost 0 bases, and 17 bases lay between the germline ends. CDR3 region: CASSAWGGVGSGNTIYF. For the CDR3, the DNA is TGTGCCAGTAGTGCATGGGGGGGAGTCGGCTCTGGAAACACCATATATTTT.

The genes are TRBV5-6 and TRBJ2-7; no reliable D call. V shed 5 bases and J shed 0 bases, with 15 bases lying between them. The CDR3 sequence is 15 residues long. Germline V gene data show CDR1 as SGHDT and CDR2 as YYEEEE. The chain's CDR3 is CASRSLAGSSYEQYF. The CDR3 DNA sequence: TGTGCCAGCAGGTCCTTGGCCGGAAGCTCCTACGAGCAGTACTTC.

The CDR3 bases are TGCGCCAGCAGCTTGAAGGAGGGAGGGGTTTTTTACAATGAGCAGTTCTTC. This gives the protein CASSLKEGGVFYNEQFF. This chain links TRBV5-1 with TRBJ2-1; 7 nucleotides align to TRBD2. Looked up from germline, CDR1 is SGHRS and CDR2 is YFSETQ. J was trimmed by 4 bases and V by 1 base; bases with no gene match: 11. The CDR3 is made up of 17 amino acids. The full variable domain, with the rest looked up from reference TRBV5-1 and TRBJ2-1, is KAGVTQTPRYLIKTRGQQVTLSCSPISGHRSVSWYQQTPGQGLQFLFEYFSETQRNKGNFPGRFSGRQFSNSRSEMNVSTLELGDSALYLCASSLKEGGVFYNEQFFGPGTRLTVL.

The V and J genes are TRBV6-5 and TRBJ2-5; 8 bases map to TRBD2. This CDR3 is built from 14 residues. V gave up 3 bases and J gave up 3 bases; unmatched junction bases: 3. Per germline, CDR1 MNHEY and CDR2 SVGAGI. CDR3 sequence (DNA): TGTGCCAGCAGTTATACTAGCGGAAAAGAGACCCAGTACTTC. As protein: CASSYTSGKETQYF.

Within the sample, this clone is medium-sized. The gene calls are TRBV7-9 and TRBJ1-1; unclear D gene. The CDR3 has 14 amino acids. Germline CDR1 reads SEHNR; CDR2 reads FQNEAQ (reference sequence). V was trimmed by 5 bases and J by 0 bases, leaving 10 bases between them. Here the CDR3 DNA reads TGTGCCAGCAGCCCATTGAACTTGAACACTGAAGCTTTCTTT. Amino acid sequence: CASSPLNLNTEAFF.

The chain employs TRBV9 and TRBJ1-2; 12 nucleotides align to TRBD1. Germline-derived CDR1 and CDR2 are SGDLS and YYNGEE. J lost 8 bases, V lost 0 bases, and 5 bases had no gene match. CDR3 length: 15 amino acids. In DNA, the CDR3 is TGTGCCAGCAGCGTAGGAGGGACAGGGGGCAGAGGCTACACCTTC. It codes for CASSVGGTGGRGYTF.

The V and J genes are TRBV7-3 and TRBJ1-1, with D perhaps matching TRBD1 (5 bases). The CDR3 spans 14 residues. The ends were cut back, 0 bases at V and 8 bases at J, with 13 bases in the middle. Germline V gene data show CDR1 as SGHTA and CDR2 as FQGTGA. This CDR3 reads CASSLTKVGPEAFF. CDR3 coding DNA: TGTGCCAGCAGCTTAACGAAGGTGGGACCGGAAGCTTTCTTT.

The rearrangement joins TRBV5-8 to TRBJ1-2, with D possibly matching TRBD1 (6 bases). Germline V gene lookup returns CDR1 SGHTS and CDR2 YDEGEE. The CDR3 consists of 16 residues. The germline V and J ends were trimmed by 1 base and 0 bases, with 13 bases remaining between them. As DNA, the CDR3 is TGTGCCAGCAGCTTGAGGCAGGGGCTTGCTAACTATGGCTACACCTTC. Protein product: CASSLRQGLANYGYTF.

This rearrangement joins TRBV12-1 to TRBJ2-5; the table's D call, TRBD2, was not checked against the DNA. TRBV12-1 is flagged as a pseudogene. The CDR3 extends over 14 amino acids. The CDR3 is CASSVRTSDETQYF. The CDR3 nucleotides are TGTGCCAGCAGCGTCCGGACTAGCGACGAGACCCAGTACTTC.

The V call is TRBV11-2, the J call TRBJ1-3, with no clear D. CDR1 is SGHAT, CDR2 FQNNGV, per germline. The ends were cut back, 0 bases at V and 0 bases at J, with 6 bases in the middle. The CDR3 totals 15 residues. The CDR3 DNA follows: TGTGCCAGCAGCTTAGACTTATACTCTGGAAACACCATATATTTT. This codes for CASSLDLYSGNTIYF.

This clone was seen just once. The chain uses TRBV7-9 and TRBJ2-4, with D possibly being TRBD2 (5 bases). The ends were cut back, 0 bases at V and 7 bases at J, with 19 bases in the middle. CDR1 and CDR2 (germline): SEHNR, FQNEAQ (reference sequence). The CDR3 has 17 amino acids. The CDR3 bases are TGTGCCAGCAGCTTAGCGTTCGGGGATAGTAGCATGAACATTCAGTACTTC. Translation: CASSLAFGDSSMNIQYF.

The J gene is TRBJ2-5, the V gene TRBV11-1; TRBD2 aligns across 8 bases. J was trimmed by 1 base and V by 7 bases; bases with no gene match: 11. Germline V gene lookup returns CDR1 SGHAT and CDR2 FQDESV (reference sequence). The CDR3 consists of 16 residues. The chain's CDR3 is CASKEREWGLQETQYF. CDR3 in DNA: TGTGCCAGCAAGGAGCGGGAGTGGGGCCTCCAAGAGACCCAGTACTTC.

For the CDR3, the DNA is TGCAGCGTGAGGCCCCTACGTTCTACTAGGCGGGCCTACGAGCAGTACTTC. Translating gives CSVRPLRSTRRAYEQYF. The chain joins TRBV29-1 to TRBJ2-7, with D maybe TRBD2 (5 bases). CDR1 is SQVTM, CDR2 ANQGSEA, per germline. The ends were cut back, 6 bases at V and 2 bases at J, with 26 bases in the middle. CDR3 length: 17 amino acids.

By share, this clone ranks as medium-sized. This chain joins TRBV25-1 and TRBJ2-7; TRBD1 aligns across 8 bases. Unmatched junction bases numbered 6, after V lost 1 base and J lost 1 base. In germline, CDR1 is MGHDK, CDR2 SYGVNS. The CDR3 length is 16 residues. CDR3 coding DNA: TGTGCCAGCAGTGAATCCGGGACAGGAGTGTCCTACGAGCAGTACTTC. Translation gives CASSESGTGVSYEQYF.

The chain couples TRBV25-1 to TRBJ2-7, with 11 bases aligning to TRBD2. The CDR3 is made up of 12 amino acids. The germline V gene has CDR1 MGHDK and CDR2 SYGVNS. The V segment lost 8 bases and the J segment 4 bases; nucleotides outside the gene matches: 1. The CDR3 DNA sequence: TGTGCCAGCGGGACTAGCGGTTACGAGCAGTACTTC. It is translated as CASGTSGYEQYF.

The V call is TRBV11-2, the J call TRBJ2-1, with D maybe TRBD2 (5 bases). Germline CDR1 and CDR2: SGHAT and FQNNGV. CDR3 size: 14 residues. V was trimmed by 5 bases and J by 5 bases, leaving 13 bases between them. The CDR3 DNA sequence: TGTGCCAGCAGCCCCTTTTTCGGGAACAATGAGCAGTTCTTC. This sequence encodes CASSPFFGNNEQFF. Together with reference TRBV11-2 and TRBJ2-1, the CDR3 gives the full variable domain: EAGVAQSPRYKIIEKRQSVAFWCNPISGHATLYWYQQILGQGPKLLIQFQNNGVVDDSQLPKDRFSAERLKGVDSTLKIQPAKLEDSAVYLCASSPFFGNNEQFFGPGTRLTVL.

The chain couples TRBV4-2 to TRBJ1-5; no firm D call. The V end was cut by 4 bases, the J end by 9 bases, with 19 bases between. The germline CDR1 and CDR2 sequences are LGHNA and YNFKEQ. This CDR3 has 15 amino acids. For the CDR3, the DNA is TGTGCCAGCAGCCCCCAATGGGAGGGCCTCCGGCCCCAGCATTTT. As protein: CASSPQWEGLRPQHF.

The chain recombines TRBV7-9 with TRBJ2-7, with D perhaps matching TRBD1 or TRBD2 (5 bases each). CDR1 and CDR2 (germline): SEHNR, FQNEAQ (reference sequence). The CDR3 sequence is 15 residues long. V was pared by 3 bases and J by 3 bases, with 15 bases between. The CDR3 reads CASSFGASKHYEQYF. For the CDR3, the DNA is TGTGCCAGCAGCTTCGGGGCATCCAAGCACTACGAGCAGTACTTC.

The chain uses TRBV9 and TRBJ2-3, with no clear D. The V end was cut by 3 bases, the J end by 0 bases, with 14 bases between. Germline V CDR1 and CDR2: SGDLS, YYNGEE. The CDR3 is made up of 16 amino acids. The CDR3 DNA follows: TGTGCCAGCAGCGACGAGGATTCGGCGAGCACAGATACGCAGTATTTT. The encoded protein is CASSDEDSASTDTQYF.

The rearrangement joins TRBV7-8 to TRBJ2-7; the match to TRBD2 covers 14 bases. CDR1 is SGHVS, CDR2 FQNEAQ, per germline. CDR3 length: 14 amino acids. V trimming: 7 bases; J trimming: 4 bases; junction bases outside the gene matches: 3. This CDR3 is CASTGTSGRYEQYF. In DNA, the CDR3 is TGTGCCAGCACCGGGACTAGCGGGAGATACGAGCAGTACTTC.

This clone was recorded only once. This rearrangement joins TRBV27 to TRBJ2-1, with D hard to call. The CDR3 sequence is 13 residues long. Germline V CDR1 and CDR2: MNHEY, SMNVEV (reference sequence). The V end lost 3 bases, the J end lost 5 bases, and 8 bases lay between the germline ends. The CDR3 DNA follows: TGTGCCAGCAGTTTCGGAACTCACAATGAGCAGTTCTTC. Amino acid sequence: CASSFGTHNEQFF.

This clone was seen a single time. The chain uses TRBV21-1 and TRBJ2-3; the DNA was not used to check the table's D call, TRBD2. TRBV21-1 is an annotated pseudogene. This CDR3 has 14 amino acids. CDR3 coding DNA: TGTGCCAGCTACCCAGCGGGGAGCACAGATACGCAGTATTTT. Translating it yields CASYPAGSTDTQYF.